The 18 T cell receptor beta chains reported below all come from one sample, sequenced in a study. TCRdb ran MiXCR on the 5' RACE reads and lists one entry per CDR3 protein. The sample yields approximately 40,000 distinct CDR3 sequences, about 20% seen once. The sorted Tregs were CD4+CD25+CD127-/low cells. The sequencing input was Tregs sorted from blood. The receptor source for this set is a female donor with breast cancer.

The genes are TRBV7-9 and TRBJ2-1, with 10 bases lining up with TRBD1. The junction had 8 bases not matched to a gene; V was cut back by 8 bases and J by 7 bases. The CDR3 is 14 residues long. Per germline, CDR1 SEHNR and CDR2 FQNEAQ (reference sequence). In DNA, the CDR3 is TGTGCCAGCGGATCCGGGACAGGGGTGAATGAGCAGTTCTTC. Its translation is CASGSGTGVNEQFF.

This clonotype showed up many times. This CDR3 reads CASSQEGHQEQYF. The CDR3 region has the DNA TGCGCCAGCAGCCAAGAGGGTCATCAGGAGCAGTACTTC. The chain joins TRBV4-1 to TRBJ2-7; D remains unclear. The CDR3 length is 13 residues. Germline V CDR1 and CDR2: MGHRA, YSYEKL. Trimming pared 0 bases from V and 7 bases from J, leaving 10 bases between.

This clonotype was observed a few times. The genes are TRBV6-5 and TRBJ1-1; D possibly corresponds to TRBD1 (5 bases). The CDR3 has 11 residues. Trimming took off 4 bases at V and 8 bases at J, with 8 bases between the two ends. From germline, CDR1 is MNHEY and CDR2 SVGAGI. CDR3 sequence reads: CASSSWTEAFF. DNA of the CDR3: TGTGCCAGCAGTTCGTGGACAGAAGCTTTCTTT.

CDR3 DNA sequence: TGCAGCGCCCCGGGACTAGCGGGAGAGTATGAGCAGTTCTTC. It specifies CSAPGLAGEYEQFF. The chain recombines TRBV29-1 with TRBJ2-1; 14 bases are shared with TRBD2. V lost 7 bases, J lost 8 bases, and 7 bases stayed unmatched. The CDR3 has 14 residues. Germline V CDR1 and CDR2: SQVTM, ANQGSEA.

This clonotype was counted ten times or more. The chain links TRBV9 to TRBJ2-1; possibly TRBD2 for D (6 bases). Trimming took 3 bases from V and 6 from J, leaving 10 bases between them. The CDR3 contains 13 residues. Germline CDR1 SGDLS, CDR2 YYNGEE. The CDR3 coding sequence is TGTGCCAGCAGCGCGGGGACTGGCAATGAGCAGTTCTTC. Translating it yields CASSAGTGNEQFF.

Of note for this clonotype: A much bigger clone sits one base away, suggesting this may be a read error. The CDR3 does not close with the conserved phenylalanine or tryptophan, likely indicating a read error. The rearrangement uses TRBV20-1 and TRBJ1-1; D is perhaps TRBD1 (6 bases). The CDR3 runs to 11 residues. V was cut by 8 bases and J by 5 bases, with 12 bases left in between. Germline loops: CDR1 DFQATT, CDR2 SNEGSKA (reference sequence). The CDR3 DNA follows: TGCAGTACAGGGAGAGGGACTGAAGCTTTCCTT. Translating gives CSTGRGTEAFL.

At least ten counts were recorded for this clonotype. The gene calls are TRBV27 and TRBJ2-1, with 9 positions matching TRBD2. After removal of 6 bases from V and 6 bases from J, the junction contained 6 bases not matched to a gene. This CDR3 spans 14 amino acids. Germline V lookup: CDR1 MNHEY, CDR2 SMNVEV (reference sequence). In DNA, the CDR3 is TGTGCCAGCAGACTGGCGGGAGGGCCCAATGAGCAGTTCTTC. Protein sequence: CASRLAGGPNEQFF.

The CDR3 region is CASSYLAGLYNEQFF. The CDR3 bases are TGTGCCAGCAGTTACCTAGCGGGACTCTACAATGAGCAGTTCTTC. V usage is TRBV6-2 or TRBV6-3 and J usage is TRBJ2-1, with 9 bases aligning to TRBD2. Germline V gives CDR1 MNHEY, CDR2 SVGEGT. V was pared by 2 bases and J by 3 bases, with 2 bases of the junction left unmatched. The CDR3 extends over 15 amino acids.

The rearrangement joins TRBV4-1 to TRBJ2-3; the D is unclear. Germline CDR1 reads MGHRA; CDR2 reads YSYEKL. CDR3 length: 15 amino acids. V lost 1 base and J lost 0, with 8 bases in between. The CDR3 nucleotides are TGCGCCAGCAGCCAAGTTGACCATAGCACAGATACGCAGTATTTT. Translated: CASSQVDHSTDTQYF.

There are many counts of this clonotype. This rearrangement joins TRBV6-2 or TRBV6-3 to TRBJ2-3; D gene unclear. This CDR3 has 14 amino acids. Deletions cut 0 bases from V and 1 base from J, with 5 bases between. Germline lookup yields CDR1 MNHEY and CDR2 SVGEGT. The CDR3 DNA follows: TGTGCCAGCAGTTACTCGGGCGGCACAGATACGCAGTATTTT. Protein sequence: CASSYSGGTDTQYF.

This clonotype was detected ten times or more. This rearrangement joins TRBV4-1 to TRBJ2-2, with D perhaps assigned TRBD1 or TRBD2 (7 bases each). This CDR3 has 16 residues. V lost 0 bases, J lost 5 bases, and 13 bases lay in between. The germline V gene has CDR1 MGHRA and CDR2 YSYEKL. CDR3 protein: CASSQEQGRGTGELFF. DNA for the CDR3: TGCGCCAGCAGCCAAGAACAGGGGAGGGGGACCGGGGAGCTGTTTTTT.

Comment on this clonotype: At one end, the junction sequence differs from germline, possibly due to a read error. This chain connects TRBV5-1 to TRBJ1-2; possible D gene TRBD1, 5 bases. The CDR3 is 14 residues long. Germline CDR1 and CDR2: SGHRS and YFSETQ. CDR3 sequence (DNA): TGCGCCAGCAGCTTCCAGGGTGACGGCTATGACTACACCTTC. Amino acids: CASSFQGDGYDYTF.

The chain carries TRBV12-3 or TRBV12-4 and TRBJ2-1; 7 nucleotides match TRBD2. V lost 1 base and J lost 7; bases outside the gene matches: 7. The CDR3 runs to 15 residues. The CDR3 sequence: CASSLGGRAMNEQFF. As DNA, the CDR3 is TGTGCCAGCAGTTTAGGGGGGAGGGCCATGAATGAGCAGTTCTTC.

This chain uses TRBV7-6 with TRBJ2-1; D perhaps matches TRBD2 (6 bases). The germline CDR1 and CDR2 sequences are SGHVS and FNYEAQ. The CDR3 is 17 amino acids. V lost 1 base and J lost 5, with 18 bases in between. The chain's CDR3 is CASSLVRGVPPHNEQFF. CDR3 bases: TGTGCCAGCAGCTTAGTTCGCGGGGTTCCCCCTCACAATGAGCAGTTCTTC.

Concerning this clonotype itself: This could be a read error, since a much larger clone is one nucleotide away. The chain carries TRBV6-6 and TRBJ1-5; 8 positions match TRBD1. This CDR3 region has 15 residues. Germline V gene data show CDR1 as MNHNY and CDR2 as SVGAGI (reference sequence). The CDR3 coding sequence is TGTGCCAGCTGTTACGGACAGGGTCGAAATCAGCCCCAGCATTTT. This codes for CASCYGQGRNQPQHF.

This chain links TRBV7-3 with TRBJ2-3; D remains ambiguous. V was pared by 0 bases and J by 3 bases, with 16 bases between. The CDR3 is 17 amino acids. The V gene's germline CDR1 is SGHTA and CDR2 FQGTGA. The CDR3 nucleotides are TGTGCCAGCAGCTTAACGTGGACGAAAGGGCAGACAGATACGCAGTATTTT. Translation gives CASSLTWTKGQTDTQYF.

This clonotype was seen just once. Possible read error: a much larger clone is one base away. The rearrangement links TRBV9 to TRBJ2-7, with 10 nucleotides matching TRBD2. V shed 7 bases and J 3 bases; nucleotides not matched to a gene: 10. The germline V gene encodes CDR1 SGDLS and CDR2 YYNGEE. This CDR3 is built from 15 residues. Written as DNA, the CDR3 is TGTGCCAGCGGCCCATTAGGACTAGCGGACTACGAGCAGTACTTC. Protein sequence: CASGPLGLADYEQYF.

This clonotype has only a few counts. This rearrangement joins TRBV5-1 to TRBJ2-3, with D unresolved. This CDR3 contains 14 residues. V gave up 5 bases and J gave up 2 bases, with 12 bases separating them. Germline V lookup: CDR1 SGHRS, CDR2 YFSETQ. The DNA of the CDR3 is TGCGCCAGCAGGAGTCCCCGATTCACAGATACGCAGTATTTT. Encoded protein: CASRSPRFTDTQYF. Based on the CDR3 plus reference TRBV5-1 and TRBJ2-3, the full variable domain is KAGVTQTPRYLIKTRGQQVTLSCSPISGHRSVSWYQQTPGQGLQFLFEYFSETQRNKGNFPGRFSGRQFSNSRSEMNVSTLELGDSALYLCASRSPRFTDTQYFGPGTRLTVL.